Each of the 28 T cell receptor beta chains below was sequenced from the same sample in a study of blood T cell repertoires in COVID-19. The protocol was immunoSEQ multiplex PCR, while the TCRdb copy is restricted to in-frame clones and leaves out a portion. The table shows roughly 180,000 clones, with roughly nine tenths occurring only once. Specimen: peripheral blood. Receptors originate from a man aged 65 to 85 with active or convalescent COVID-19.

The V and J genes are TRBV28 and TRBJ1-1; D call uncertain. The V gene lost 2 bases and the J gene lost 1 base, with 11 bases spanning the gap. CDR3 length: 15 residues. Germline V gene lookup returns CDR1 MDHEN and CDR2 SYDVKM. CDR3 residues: CASSLQQRANTEAFF. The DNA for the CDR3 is TGTGCCAGCAGTTTACAACAGCGGGCGAACACTGAAGCTTTCTTT.

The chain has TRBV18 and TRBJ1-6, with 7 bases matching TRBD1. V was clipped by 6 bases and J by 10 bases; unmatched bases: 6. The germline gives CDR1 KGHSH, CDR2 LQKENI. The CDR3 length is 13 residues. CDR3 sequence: CASSRDSRSPLHF. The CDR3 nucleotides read TGTGCCAGCTCTCGGGACAGTCGGTCACCCCTCCACTTT.

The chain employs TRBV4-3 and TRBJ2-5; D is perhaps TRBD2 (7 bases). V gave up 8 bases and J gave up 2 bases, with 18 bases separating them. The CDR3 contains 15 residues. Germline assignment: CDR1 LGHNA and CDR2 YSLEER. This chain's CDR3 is CASARLGGGQETQYF. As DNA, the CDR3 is TGCGCCAGCGCAAGGCTGGGAGGGGGGCAAGAGACCCAGTACTTC.

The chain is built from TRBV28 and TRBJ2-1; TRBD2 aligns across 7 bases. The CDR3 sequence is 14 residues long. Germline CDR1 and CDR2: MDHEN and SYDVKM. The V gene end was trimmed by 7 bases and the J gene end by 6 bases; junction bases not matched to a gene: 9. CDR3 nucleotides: TGTGCCAGCAAGGCTAGCGGATTTGGCAATGAGCAGTTCTTC. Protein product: CASKASGFGNEQFF.

The CDR3 region has the DNA TGCGCCAGCAGCTTGGCGGGGAGGAGTGGCTACACCTTC. Amino acids: CASSLAGRSGYTF. The V and J genes are TRBV5-1 and TRBJ1-2; no firm D call. CDR3 size: 13 residues. Trimming removed 0 bases at V and 7 bases at J, with 10 bases between. Germline V gene data show CDR1 as SGHRS and CDR2 as YFSETQ.

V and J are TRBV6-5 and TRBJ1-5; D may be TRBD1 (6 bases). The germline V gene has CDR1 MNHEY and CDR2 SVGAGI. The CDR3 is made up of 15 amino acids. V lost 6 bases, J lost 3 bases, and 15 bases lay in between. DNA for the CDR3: TGTGCCAGCAGGGTAGACAGGCGCCTCAATCAGCCCCAGCATTTT. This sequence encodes CASRVDRRLNQPQHF.

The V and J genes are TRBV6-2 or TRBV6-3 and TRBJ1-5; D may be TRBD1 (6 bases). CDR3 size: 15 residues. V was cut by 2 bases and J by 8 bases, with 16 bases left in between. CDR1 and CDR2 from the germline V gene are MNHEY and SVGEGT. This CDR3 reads CASSYETGDLEPQHF. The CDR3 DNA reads TGTGCCAGCAGTTACGAGACAGGAGACTTGGAGCCCCAGCATTTT.

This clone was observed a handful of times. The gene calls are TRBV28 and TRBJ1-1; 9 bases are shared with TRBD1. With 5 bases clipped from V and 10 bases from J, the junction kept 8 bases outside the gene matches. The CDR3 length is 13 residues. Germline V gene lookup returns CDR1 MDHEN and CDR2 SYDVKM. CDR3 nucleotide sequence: TGTGCCAGCAGTCCAGGGACAGGGCAGGGAGCTTTCTTT. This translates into CASSPGTGQGAFF.

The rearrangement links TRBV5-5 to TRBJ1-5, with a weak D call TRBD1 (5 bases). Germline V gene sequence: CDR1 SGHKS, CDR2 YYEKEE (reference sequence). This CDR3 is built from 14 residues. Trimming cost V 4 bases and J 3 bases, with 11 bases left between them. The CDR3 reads CASSPGHNNQPQHF. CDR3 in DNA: TGTGCCAGCAGCCCCGGACACAACAATCAGCCCCAGCATTTT.

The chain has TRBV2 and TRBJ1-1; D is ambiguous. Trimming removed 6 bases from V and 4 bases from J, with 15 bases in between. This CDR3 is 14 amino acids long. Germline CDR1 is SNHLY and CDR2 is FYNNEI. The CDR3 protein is CASSLRFEGTEAFF. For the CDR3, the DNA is TGTGCCAGCAGCCTCCGGTTCGAGGGCACTGAAGCTTTCTTT.

The CDR3 DNA follows: TGTGCCAGCAGCGTTGGACTGAGCTCCTACGAGCAGTACTTC. It is translated as CASSVGLSSYEQYF. The chain uses TRBV9 and TRBJ2-7; possibly TRBD2 for D (5 bases). Deletions cut 2 bases from V and 0 bases from J, with 9 bases between. CDR3 length: 14 residues. Germline CDR1 is SGDLS and CDR2 is YYNGEE.

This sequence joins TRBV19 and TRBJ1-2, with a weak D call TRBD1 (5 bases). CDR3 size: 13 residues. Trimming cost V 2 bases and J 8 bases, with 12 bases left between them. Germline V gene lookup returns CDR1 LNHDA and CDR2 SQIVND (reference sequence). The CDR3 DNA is TGTGCCAGTAGTATACCCACAGGTACCGGCTACACCTTC. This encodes CASSIPTGTGYTF.

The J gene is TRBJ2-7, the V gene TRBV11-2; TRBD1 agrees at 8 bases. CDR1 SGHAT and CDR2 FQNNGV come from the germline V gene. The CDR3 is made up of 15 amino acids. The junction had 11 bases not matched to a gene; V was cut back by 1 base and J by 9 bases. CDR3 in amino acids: CASSLGVIGQGLQYF. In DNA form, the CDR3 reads TGTGCCAGCAGCTTAGGGGTTATAGGACAGGGCCTGCAGTACTTC. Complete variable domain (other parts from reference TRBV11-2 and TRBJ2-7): EAGVAQSPRYKIIEKRQSVAFWCNPISGHATLYWYQQILGQGPKLLIQFQNNGVVDDSQLPKDRFSAERLKGVDSTLKIQPAKLEDSAVYLCASSLGVIGQGLQYFGPGTRLTVT.

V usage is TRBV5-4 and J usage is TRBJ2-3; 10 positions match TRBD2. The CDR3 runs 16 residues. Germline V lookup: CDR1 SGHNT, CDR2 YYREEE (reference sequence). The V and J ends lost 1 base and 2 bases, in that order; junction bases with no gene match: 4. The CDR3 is CASSLRTSGITDTQYF. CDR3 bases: TGTGCCAGCAGCTTGAGGACTAGCGGCATCACAGATACGCAGTATTTT.

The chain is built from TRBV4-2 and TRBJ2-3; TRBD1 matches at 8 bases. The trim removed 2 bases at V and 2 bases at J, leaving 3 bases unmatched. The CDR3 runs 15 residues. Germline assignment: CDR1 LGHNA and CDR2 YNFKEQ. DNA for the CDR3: TGTGCCAGCAGCCAATGGCAGGGGGCCACAGATACGCAGTATTTT. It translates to CASSQWQGATDTQYF.

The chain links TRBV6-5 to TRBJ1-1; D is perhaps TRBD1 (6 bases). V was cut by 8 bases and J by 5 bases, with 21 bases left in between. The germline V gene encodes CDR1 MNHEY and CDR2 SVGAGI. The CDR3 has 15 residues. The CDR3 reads CASQTGGRGKTEAFF. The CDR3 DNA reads TGTGCCAGCCAGACGGGGGGCCGTGGTAAGACTGAAGCTTTCTTT.

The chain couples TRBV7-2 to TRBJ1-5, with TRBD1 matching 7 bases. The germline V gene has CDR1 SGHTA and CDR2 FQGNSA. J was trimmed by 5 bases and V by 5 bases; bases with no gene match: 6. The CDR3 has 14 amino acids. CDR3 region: CASSTRDSYQPQHF. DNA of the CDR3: TGTGCCAGCAGCACCCGGGACAGCTATCAGCCCCAGCATTTT.

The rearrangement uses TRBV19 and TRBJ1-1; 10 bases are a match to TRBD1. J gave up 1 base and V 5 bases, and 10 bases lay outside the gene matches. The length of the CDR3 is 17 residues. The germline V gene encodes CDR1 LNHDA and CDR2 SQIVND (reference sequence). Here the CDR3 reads CASSLRPGQGWNTEAFF. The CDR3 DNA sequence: TGTGCCAGTAGTCTCCGTCCGGGACAGGGGTGGAACACTGAAGCTTTCTTT.

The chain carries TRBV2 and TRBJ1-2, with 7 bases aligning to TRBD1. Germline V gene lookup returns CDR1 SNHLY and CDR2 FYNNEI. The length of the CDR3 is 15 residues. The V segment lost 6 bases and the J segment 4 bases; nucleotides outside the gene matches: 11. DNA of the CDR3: TGTGCCAGCAGCCCCGACCGGACAGGTGGCTATGGCTACACCTTC. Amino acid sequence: CASSPDRTGGYGYTF.

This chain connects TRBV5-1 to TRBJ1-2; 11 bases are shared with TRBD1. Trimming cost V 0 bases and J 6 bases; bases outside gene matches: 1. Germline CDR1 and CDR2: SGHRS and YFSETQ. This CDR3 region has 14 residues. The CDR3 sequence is CASSLGTGGDGYTF. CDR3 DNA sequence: TGCGCCAGCAGCTTGGGGACAGGGGGCGATGGCTACACCTTC.

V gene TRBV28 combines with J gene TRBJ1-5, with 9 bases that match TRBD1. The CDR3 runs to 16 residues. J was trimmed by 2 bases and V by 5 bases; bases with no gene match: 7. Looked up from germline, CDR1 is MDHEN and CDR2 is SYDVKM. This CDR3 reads CASSPRDRAGNQPQHF. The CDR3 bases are TGTGCCAGCAGTCCCCGGGACAGGGCCGGCAATCAGCCCCAGCATTTT. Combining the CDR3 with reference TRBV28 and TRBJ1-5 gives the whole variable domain DVKVTQSSRYLVKRTGEKVFLECVQDMDHENMFWYRQDPGLGLRLIYFSYDVKMKEKGDIPEGYSVSREKKERFSLILESASTNQTSMYLCASSPRDRAGNQPQHFGDGTRLSIL.

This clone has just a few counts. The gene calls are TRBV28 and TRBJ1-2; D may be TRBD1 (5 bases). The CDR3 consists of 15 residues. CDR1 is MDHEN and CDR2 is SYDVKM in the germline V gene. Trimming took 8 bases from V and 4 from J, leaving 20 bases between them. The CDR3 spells CASQGPGQSRYGYTF. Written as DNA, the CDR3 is TGTGCCAGCCAGGGCCCAGGACAAAGTCGCTATGGCTACACCTTC.

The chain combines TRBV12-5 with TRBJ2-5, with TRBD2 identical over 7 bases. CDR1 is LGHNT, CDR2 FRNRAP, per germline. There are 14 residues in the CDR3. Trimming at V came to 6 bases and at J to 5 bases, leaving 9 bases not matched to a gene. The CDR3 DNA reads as TGTGCTAGTGGACCCGACAGCGGGGTCGAGACCCAGTACTTC. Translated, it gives CASGPDSGVETQYF.

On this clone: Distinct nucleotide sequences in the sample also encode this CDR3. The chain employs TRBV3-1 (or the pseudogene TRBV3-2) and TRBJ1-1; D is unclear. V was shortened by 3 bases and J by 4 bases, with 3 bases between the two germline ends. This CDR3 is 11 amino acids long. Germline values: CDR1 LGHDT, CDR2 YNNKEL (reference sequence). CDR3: CASSHGTEAFF. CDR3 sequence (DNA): TGTGCCAGCAGCCACGGCACTGAAGCTTTCTTT.

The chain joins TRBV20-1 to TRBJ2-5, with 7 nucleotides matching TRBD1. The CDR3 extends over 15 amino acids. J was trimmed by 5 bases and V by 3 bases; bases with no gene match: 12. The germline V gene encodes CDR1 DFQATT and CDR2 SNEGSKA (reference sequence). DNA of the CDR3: TGCAGTGCTAGTACGGGCACAGGGGTTGGCGAGACCCAGTACTTC. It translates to CSASTGTGVGETQYF.

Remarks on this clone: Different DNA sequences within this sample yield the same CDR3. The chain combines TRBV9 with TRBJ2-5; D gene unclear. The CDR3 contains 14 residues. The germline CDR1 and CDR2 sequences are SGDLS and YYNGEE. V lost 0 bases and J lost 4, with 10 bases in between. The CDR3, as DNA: TGTGCCAGCAGCGTAGGGCAGGCCGGAGAGACCCAGTACTTC. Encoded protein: CASSVGQAGETQYF.

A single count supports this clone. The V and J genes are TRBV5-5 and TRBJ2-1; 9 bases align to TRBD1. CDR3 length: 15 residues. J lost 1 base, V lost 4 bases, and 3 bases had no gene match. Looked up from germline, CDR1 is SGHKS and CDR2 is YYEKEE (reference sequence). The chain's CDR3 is CASSHRGPSYNEQFF. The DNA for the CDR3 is TGTGCCAGCAGCCACAGGGGGCCTTCCTACAATGAGCAGTTCTTC.

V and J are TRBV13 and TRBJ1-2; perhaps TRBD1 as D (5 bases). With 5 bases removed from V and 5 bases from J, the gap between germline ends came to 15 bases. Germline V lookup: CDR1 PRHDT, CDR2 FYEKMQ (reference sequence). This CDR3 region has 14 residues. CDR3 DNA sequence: TGTGCCAGCAGCCGAGTTGGCAGGGTTTATGGCTACACCTTC. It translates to CASSRVGRVYGYTF.